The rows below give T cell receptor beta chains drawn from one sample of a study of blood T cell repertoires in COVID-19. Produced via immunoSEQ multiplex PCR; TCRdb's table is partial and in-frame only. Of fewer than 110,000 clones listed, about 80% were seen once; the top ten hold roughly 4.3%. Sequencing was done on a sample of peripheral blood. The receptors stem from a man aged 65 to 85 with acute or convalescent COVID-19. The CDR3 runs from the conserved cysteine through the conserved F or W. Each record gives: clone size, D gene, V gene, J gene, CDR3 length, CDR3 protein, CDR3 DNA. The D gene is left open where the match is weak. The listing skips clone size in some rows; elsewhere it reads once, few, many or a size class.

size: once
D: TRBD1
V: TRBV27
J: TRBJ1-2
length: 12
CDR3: CASAGTAYGYTF
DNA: TGTGCCAGTGCCGGGACAGCCTATGGCTACACCTTC

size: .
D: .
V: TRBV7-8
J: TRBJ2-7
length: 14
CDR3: CASSLGQYYYEQYF
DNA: TGTGCCAGCAGCTTAGGCCAGTACTACTACGAGCAGTACTTC

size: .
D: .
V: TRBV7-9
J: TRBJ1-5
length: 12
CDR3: CASSLGGGPQHF
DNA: TGTGCCAGCAGCCTCGGGGGGGGGCCCCAGCATTTT

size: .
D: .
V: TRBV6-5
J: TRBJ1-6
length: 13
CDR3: CASTGVGDSPLHF
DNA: TGTGCCAGCACTGGCGTGGGCGATTCACCCCTCCACTTT

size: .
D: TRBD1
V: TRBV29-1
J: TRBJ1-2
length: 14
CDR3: CSVEARTGGYGYTF
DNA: TGCAGCGTTGAAGCCCGGACAGGGGGGTATGGCTACACCTTC

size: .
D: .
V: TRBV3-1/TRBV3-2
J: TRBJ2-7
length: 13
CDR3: CASRAGSSYEQYF
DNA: TGTGCCAGCAGGGCCGGGAGCTCCTACGAGCAGTACTTC

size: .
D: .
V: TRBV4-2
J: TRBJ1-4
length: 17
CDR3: CASSQAYGRANNEKLFF
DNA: TGTGCCAGCAGCCAAGCCTACGGGAGGGCAAATAATGAAAAACTGTTTTTT

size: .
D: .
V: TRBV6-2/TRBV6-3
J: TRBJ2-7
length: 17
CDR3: CASSYQTAQGHDYEQYF
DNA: TGTGCCAGCAGTTACCAAACAGCCCAGGGACATGACTACGAGCAGTACTTC

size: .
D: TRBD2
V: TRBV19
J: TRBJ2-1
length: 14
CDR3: CASSVLGRANEQFF
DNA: TGTGCCAGTAGTGTCCTCGGGAGGGCCAATGAGCAGTTCTTC

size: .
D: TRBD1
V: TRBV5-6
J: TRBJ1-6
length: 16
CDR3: CASSFRTGLYNSPLHF
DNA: TGTGCCAGCAGCTTCCGGACAGGGCTCTATAATTCACCCCTCCACTTT

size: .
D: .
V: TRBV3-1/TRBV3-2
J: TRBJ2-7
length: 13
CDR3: CASSQNTGYEQYF
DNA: TGTGCCAGCAGCCAAAATACAGGGTACGAGCAGTACTTC

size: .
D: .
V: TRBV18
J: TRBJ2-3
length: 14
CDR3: CASSPQTSTDTQYF
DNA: TGTGCCAGCTCACCACAGACTAGCACAGATACGCAGTATTTT

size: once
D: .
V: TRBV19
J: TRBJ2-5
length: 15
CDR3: CASSIDPSSEGTQYF
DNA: TGTGCCAGTAGTATAGACCCCAGCAGCGAGGGGACCCAGTACTTC

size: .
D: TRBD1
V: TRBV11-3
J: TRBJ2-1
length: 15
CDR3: CASSLGTGSYNEQFF
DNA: TGTGCCAGCAGCCTCGGGACAGGGTCGTACAATGAGCAGTTCTTC

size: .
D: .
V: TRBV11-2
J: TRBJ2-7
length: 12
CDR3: CAGGRNSYEQYF
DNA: TGTGCCGGGGGGAGGAACTCCTACGAGCAGTACTTC

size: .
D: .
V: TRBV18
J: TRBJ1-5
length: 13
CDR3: CASSPQLYQPQHF
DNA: TGTGCCAGCTCACCCCAGTTATATCAGCCCCAGCATTTT

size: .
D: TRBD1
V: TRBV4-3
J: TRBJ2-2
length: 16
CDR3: CASSIGQGGNTGELFF
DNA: TGCGCCAGCAGCATCGGACAGGGTGGGAACACCGGGGAGCTGTTTTTT

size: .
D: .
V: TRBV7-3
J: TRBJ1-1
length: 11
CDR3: CASRGGTEAFF
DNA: TGTGCCAGCAGGGGGGGCACTGAAGCTTTCTTT

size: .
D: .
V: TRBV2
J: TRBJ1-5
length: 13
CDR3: CASSDGQYQPQHF
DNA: TGTGCCAGCAGTGACGGACAGTATCAGCCCCAGCATTTT

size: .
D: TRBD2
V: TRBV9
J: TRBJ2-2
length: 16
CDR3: CASSVELAGDTGELFF
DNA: TGTGCCAGCAGCGTAGAGCTAGCGGGGGACACCGGGGAGCTGTTTTTT

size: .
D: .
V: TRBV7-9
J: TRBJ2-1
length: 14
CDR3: CASSHDRSDNEQFF
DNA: TGTGCCAGCAGCCACGACAGGAGCGACAATGAGCAGTTCTTC

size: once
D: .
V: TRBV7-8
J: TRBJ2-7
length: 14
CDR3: CASSLSFRAIEQYF
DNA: TGTGCCAGCAGCCTTTCGTTCAGGGCGATCGAGCAGTACTTC

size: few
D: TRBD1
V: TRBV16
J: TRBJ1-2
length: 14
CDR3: CASSHRTGLGGYTF
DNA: TGTGCCAGCAGCCACAGGACAGGGCTGGGGGGCTACACCTTC

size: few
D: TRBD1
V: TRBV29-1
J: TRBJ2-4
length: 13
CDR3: CSARTGGEDIQYF
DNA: TGCAGCGCCCGGACAGGGGGGGAAGACATTCAGTACTTC

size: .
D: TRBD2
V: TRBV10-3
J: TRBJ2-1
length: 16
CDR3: CAIRNLTSGVVNEQFF
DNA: TGTGCCATCAGAAACTTGACTAGCGGGGTAGTAAATGAGCAGTTCTTC

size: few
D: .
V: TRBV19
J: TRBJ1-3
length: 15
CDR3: CASSMISAAGNTIYF
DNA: TGTGCCAGTAGTATGATAAGTGCAGCTGGAAACACCATATATTTT

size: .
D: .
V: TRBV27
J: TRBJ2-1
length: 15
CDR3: CASSSSRGDLNEQFF
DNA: TGTGCCAGCAGTTCCTCGCGCGGGGACCTTAATGAGCAGTTCTTC

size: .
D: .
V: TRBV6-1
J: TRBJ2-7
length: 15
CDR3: CASSERSTDSYEQYF
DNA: TGTGCCAGCAGTGAACGGTCCACCGACTCCTACGAGCAGTACTTC

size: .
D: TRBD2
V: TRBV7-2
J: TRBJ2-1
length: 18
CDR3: CASSLTRTSGGAGNEQFF
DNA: TGTGCCAGCAGCCTAACCCGGACTAGCGGGGGGGCGGGGAATGAGCAGTTCTTC

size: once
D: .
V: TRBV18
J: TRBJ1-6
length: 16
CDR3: CASSPGSPSLGSPLHF
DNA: TGTGCCAGCTCACCAGGTAGCCCTAGCCTGGGTTCACCCCTCCACTTT

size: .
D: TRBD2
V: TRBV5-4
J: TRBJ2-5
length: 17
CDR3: CASSTPTSGGAVATQYF
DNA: TGTGCCAGCAGCACCCCGACTAGCGGGGGGGCGGTTGCGACCCAGTACTTC

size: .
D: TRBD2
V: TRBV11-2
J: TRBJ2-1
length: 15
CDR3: CASSLDSSGHNEQFF
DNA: TGTGCCAGCAGCTTAGATTCTAGCGGGCACAATGAGCAGTTCTTC

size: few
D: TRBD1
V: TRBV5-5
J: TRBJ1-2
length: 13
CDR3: CASSSIGGSGYTF
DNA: TGTGCCAGCAGCTCCATAGGGGGCTCTGGCTACACCTTC

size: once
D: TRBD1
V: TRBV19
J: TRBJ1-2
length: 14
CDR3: CASSPTGVIYGYTF
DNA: TGTGCCAGTAGTCCGACAGGGGTCATCTATGGCTACACCTTC

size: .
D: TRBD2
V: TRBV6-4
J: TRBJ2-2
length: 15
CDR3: CASSDSILASGELFF
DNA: TGTGCCAGCAGTGACTCGATACTAGCGTCCGGGGAGCTGTTTTTT

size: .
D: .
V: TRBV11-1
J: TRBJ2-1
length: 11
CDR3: CASSLLNEQFF
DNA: TGTGCCAGCAGTCTCCTTAATGAGCAGTTCTTC

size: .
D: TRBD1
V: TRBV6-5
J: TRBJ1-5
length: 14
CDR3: CASIQTGGNQPQHF
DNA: TGTGCCAGCATCCAAACAGGGGGCAATCAGCCCCAGCATTTT

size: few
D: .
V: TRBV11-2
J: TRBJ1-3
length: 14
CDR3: CASSLRSSGNTIYF
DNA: TGTGCCAGCAGCTTACGATCCAGTGGAAACACCATATATTTT

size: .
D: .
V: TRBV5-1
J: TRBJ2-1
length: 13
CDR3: CASSLYSSSEQFF
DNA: TGCGCCAGCAGCTTGTACTCTTCGAGTGAGCAGTTCTTC

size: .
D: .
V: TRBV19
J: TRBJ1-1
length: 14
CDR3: CASSTGGGGTEAFF
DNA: TGTGCCAGTAGCACCGGGGGGGGCGGCACTGAAGCTTTCTTT

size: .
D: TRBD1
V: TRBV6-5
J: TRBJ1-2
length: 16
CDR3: CASSYFSTGGSYGYTF
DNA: TGTGCCAGCAGTTACTTTAGCACAGGGGGCTCGTATGGCTACACCTTC